The clone carrying this T cell receptor (beta chain) has a count of ten or more. Its antigen is unknown. One junction end disagrees with the germline gene, perhaps due to a read error. The record originates from a study of identical twins. CDR1 is MNHEY, CDR2 SVGEGT, per germline. The CDR3 runs 13 residues. Findings and caveats of the study: The abundant beta clonotypes from cord blood had fewer insertions, and memory repertoires had none of this.

With template switching, a universal primer site was added, and the cDNA carried unique molecular identifiers. MiXCR, run by TCRdb on the 5' RACE reads, gives a single entry per CDR3 protein. The sample shows about 290,000 distinct CDR3 sequences, roughly 9.8% of them seen only once. The sample was also reused in another study, on yellow fever vaccine responses in identical twins.

This clonotype was sampled from a woman in her late teens or twenties in good health. Sequencing used CD8+ T cells sorted from blood. The V and J genes are TRBV6-2 or TRBV6-3 and TRBJ1-2; D remains ambiguous. As DNA, the CDR3 is TGTGCCAGCAGTTATTTGACACCGTATGACTACACCTTC. Its protein is CASSYLTPYDYTF.